This TCR beta chain appears in the sequencing data of a study of shared clonotypes between healthy human individuals (dated by TCRdb to the early 2020s). Some background on the complete study: The cohort comprised two women and a few men aged 18 to 49 years. For each donor, three plates each were used for CD4 naive and CD4 memory, two plates were used for CD8 naive, and one plate was used for CD8 memory. Between about 0.85 and 8.9 billion PBMCs per donor were obtained by leukapheresis. Different laboratories and diverse techniques were used to prepare libraries and sequence TCR repertoires, to increase sequencing depth and limit assay-specific biases. To estimate repertoire size and how much clonotype sharing occurs between individuals, the study deeply sequenced the blood TCR repertoires of 4 to 6 healthy adults. The paper as a whole reports these results and caveats: Sampling was limited to blood, and TCR repertoires in tissue likely differ from TCR repertoires in blood. Compared with non-shared clonotypes, the clonotypes found in all four sorted-subset donors had higher generation probabilities. Because the study included a small number of donors, the genetic and exposure-history diversity represented was limited. Estimated clonotype richness was generally larger for naive than for memory subsets. Pairwise subsampling led to the expectation that sequencing depth would affect the degree of clonotype sharing among donors. Sharing across four donors was observed for approximately 4.6% of naive CD4, less than 4% of naive CD8, over 2% of memory CD4, and roughly 0.4% of memory CD8 clonotypes. Incomplete sequencing was indicated by rarefaction of sorted-subset datasets, despite the large sequencing depth.

Concerning this clone: Its cognate antigen has yet to be identified. Per-base quality was not reported, and no clone a single base away is much larger than it.

For the CD8 naive samples, CD45RO-negative cells were positively selected for CCR7, yielding a CD45RA+CCR7+ population from which TemRA cells were excluded. The donors were healthy, HIV-negative adults who had no recently reported acute infections or vaccinations. Every donor was a Caucasian adult living in Nashville, Tennessee, USA. After blood collection by leukapheresis, PBMCs were isolated using Ficoll-Histopaque density gradient centrifugation and then cryopreserved in the vapor phase of liquid nitrogen. Analytical flow cytometry was used to check the purity and quantity of every magnetically sorted T cell population. From each sorted fraction, genomic DNA was isolated and quantified by UV absorbance on a Nanodrop 2000c. Using the deep immunoSEQ assay, multiplex PCR amplified TCR CDR3 regions from genomic DNA. Genomic DNA extracted from each cell subset was distributed evenly over all wells of several immunoSEQ 96-well plates, and each plate served as one replicate. For sorted subsets, approximately 0.2 ug of genomic DNA, equivalent to some 30,000 T cell genomes, went into each replicate PCR. Purified libraries were quantified with a Qubit 3.0 fluorometer, sized on a Bioanalyzer 2100, and re-quantified with the KAPA Library Quantification kit. Each immunoSEQ 96-well plate was sequenced on its own single-read 150-cycle Illumina NextSeq 550 flow cell. Turning to the authors' computational methods: Because the immunoSEQ output included only junctional sequences and no quality scores, the filtering could not be the same as the filtering used for full-length reads. To assign V/J genes and CDR3, sequences were annotated against IMGT germline references using PyIR, a Python wrapper for IgBLAST v1.9. Reads were removed for weak V/J assignments (E-value above 1e-6), missing CDR3, stop codons, out-of-frame junctions, or ambiguous translated residues. V3J clonotypes were defined by identical inferred V gene, J gene, and CDR3 amino acid sequence. The percentage overlap between two repertoires was calculated by dividing the number of shared unique clonotypes by the size of the smaller repertoire. Richness of each repertoire was evaluated using RTK rarefaction, the Chao1 estimator, and Recon v2.1 estimates of unobserved clonotypes. OLGA was used to compute generation probabilities for all TCRbeta clonotypes that the gDNA method yielded from a handful of donors. In TCRdb, the immuneACCESS table is reduced to in-frame sequences with V and J assigned. These tables do not hold every clone; where another copy was compared, an unresolved V gene accounts for under half, and the others remain unexplained. V and J calls and clone size are those listed in that table; D and trimming were worked out from the DNA. In all, the sample holds 800,000 to 950,000 clones, and about 96% of those were seen once. The ten most abundant clones make up about 0.22% of the sample.

CDR1 and CDR2 are read off the germline V gene (reference sequence) as SEHNR and FQNEAQ. V has 1 base trimmed and J has 5 bases trimmed; junction bases matching no gene number 3. There are 15 amino acids in the CDR3, from cysteine to phenylalanine inclusive. Only the CDR3 region is kept as DNA, spanning 45 bases read in frame from base 1. The chain is assembled from TRBV7-9 and TRBJ2-1, with 9 central nucleotides matching TRBD2. Sequenced sample: naive CD8+ T cells sorted from blood. According to the study, the label for this sample's cell subset or site signals: CD45RA+CCR7+. This TCR was sampled from a man aged 25 to 40 in good health. The DNA sequence reads TGTGCCAGCAGCTTAGAGACTAGCGGAAACAATGAGCAGTTCTTC. Its amino acids are CASSLETSGNNEQFF.